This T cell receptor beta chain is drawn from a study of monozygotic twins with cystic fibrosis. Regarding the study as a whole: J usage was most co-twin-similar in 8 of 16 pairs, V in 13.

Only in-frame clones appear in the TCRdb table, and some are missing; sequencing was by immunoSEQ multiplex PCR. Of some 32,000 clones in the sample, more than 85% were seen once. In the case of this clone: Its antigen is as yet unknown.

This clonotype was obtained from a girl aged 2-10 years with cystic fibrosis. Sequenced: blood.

The DNA of the CDR3 is TGTGCCAGCTCACCTCCCGAAGTAGATCCCGGGGAGCTGTTTTTT. It specifies CASSPPEVDPGELFF. This rearrangement joins TRBV18 to TRBJ2-2; the D is unclear. The ends were cut back, 3 bases at V and 6 bases at J, with 14 bases in the middle. The CDR3 extends over 15 amino acids. Germline CDR1 reads KGHSH; CDR2 reads LQKENI. Combining the CDR3 with reference TRBV18 and TRBJ2-2 gives the whole variable domain NAGVMQNPRHLVRRRGQEARLRCSPMKGHSHVYWYRQLPEEGLKFMVYLQKENIIDESGMPKERFSAEFPKEGPSILRIQQVVRGDSAAYFCASSPPEVDPGELFFGEGSRLTVL.